This T cell receptor beta chain was found in a study of response to subunit inactivated influenza vaccine. With regard to this clonotype: The junction shows a germline mismatch at one end, possibly a read error.

This CDR3 is built from 13 residues. The germline CDR1 and CDR2 sequences are DFQATT and SNEGSKA (reference sequence). TCRdb re-called the RT-PCR reads with MiXCR, one entry per CDR3 protein. Of about 570,000 distinct CDR3 sequences listed, approximately 10% are singletons. This same sample was also taken into another study, of T cells expressing NK-cell markers. Turning to that study: A 5'RACE template switching approach incorporating UMIs was used to make TCR beta cDNA. It was from sorted CD3+CD56+NKG2C+, CD3+CD56+NKG2C- and CD3+CD56-NKG2C+ T cells that TCR beta repertoires came. Several of the donors also had these clonotypes leading their CD3+CD56-NKG2C+ fraction. Clones of NKG2C+ T cells that had expanded were of unclear HCMV specificity.

This rearrangement joins TRBV20-1 to TRBJ2-5; possibly TRBD2 for D (6 bases). The receptor was isolated from a man in his forties or fifties who received an inactivated influenza vaccine. Sequencing used PBMCs from blood, obtained on the day of vaccination. In nucleotides, the CDR3 is TGCAGTGCTCTGGGAGGCGCCAGCCAGACCCAGAACTTC. It encodes CSALGGASQTQNF.